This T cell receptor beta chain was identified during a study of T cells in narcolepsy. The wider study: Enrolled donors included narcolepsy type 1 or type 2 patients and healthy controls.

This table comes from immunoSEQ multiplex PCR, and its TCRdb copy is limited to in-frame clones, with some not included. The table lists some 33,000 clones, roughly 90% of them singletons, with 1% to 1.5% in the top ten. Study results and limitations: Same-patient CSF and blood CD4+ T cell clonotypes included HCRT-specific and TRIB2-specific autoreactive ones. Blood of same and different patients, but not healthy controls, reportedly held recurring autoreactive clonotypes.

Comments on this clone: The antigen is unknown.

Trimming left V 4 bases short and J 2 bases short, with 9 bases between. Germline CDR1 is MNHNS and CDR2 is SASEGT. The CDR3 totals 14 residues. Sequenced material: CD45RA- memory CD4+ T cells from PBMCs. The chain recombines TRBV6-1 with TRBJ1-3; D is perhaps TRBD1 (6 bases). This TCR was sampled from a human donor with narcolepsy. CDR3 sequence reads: CASSVTGTGNTIYF. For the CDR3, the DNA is TGTGCCAGCAGTGTAACAGGGACTGGAAACACCATATATTTT.